This T cell receptor beta chain was identified during a study of neurological immune-mediated disorders. Trimming left V 6 bases short and J 8 bases short, with 18 bases between. The germline CDR1 and CDR2 sequences are SNHLY and FYNNEI. CDR3 length: 14 residues. TCRdb itself ran the 5' RACE reads through MiXCR, one entry per CDR3 protein. The sample lists around 62,000 distinct CDR3 sequences; over 4% were seen once. This clonotype came up many times. V is TRBV2 and J is TRBJ2-3, with D perhaps matching TRBD1 (6 bases). The material sequenced was PBMCs. This receptor was obtained from a man aged 50-60 years with multiple sclerosis. Here the CDR3 reads CASSDDRNSRTQYF. CDR3 coding DNA: TGTGCCAGCAGCGATGACAGGAACTCCCGTACGCAGTATTTT.